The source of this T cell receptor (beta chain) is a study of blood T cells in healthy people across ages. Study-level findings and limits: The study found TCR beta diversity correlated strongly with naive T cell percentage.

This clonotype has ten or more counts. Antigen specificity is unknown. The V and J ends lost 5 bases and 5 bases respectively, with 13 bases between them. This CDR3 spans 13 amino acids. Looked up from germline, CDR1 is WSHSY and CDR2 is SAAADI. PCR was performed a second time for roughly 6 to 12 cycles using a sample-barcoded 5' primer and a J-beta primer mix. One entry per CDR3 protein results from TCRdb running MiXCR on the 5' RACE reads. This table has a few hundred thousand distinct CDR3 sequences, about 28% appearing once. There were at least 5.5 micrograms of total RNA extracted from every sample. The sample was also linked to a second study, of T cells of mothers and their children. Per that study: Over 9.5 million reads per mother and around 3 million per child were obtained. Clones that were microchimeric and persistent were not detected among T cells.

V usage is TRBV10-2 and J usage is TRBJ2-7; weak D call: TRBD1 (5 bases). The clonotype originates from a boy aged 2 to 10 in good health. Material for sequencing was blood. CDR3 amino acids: CASSSSQGDEQYF. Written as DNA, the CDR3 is TGCGCCAGCAGTTCTTCTCAGGGCGACGAGCAGTACTTC.